The 9 T cell receptor beta chains presented below share a single source sample, sequenced in a study of cytomegalovirus exposure and HLA in healthy donors. Assay: immunoSEQ multiplex PCR; the TCRdb copy retains only in-frame clones and omits some. Seen here are approximately 270,000 clones, approximately 84% observed once, and the top ten hold around 12%. Sequencing input: PBMCs. The origin of the receptors is a man aged 18 to 35 in good health and CMV-seropositive.

V gene TRBV6-1 combines with J gene TRBJ2-7; TRBD1 matches at 12 bases. Germline loops: CDR1 MNHNS, CDR2 SASEGT. This CDR3 contains 14 residues. The trim removed 6 bases at V and 6 bases at J, leaving 6 bases unmatched. CDR3: CASRTGQGAGEQYF. The CDR3 DNA follows: TGTGCCAGCAGGACGGGACAGGGGGCGGGCGAGCAGTACTTC.

This sequence joins TRBV19 and TRBJ1-5; a weak D match, TRBD1 (5 bases). The CDR3 is made up of 13 amino acids. CDR1 and CDR2 (germline): LNHDA, SQIVND (reference sequence). The germline V and J ends were trimmed by 7 bases and 2 bases, with 9 bases remaining between them. The CDR3 DNA is TGTGCCAGTAATAAGGGGCGCAATCAGCCCCAGCATTTT. Translating gives CASNKGRNQPQHF.

The V gene is TRBV19, the J gene TRBJ1-5, with 7 bases fitting TRBD1. This CDR3 is 17 amino acids long. CDR1 is LNHDA and CDR2 is SQIVND in the germline V gene (reference sequence). The trim removed 6 bases at V and 3 bases at J, leaving 14 bases unmatched. The CDR3 region is CASRAFGQAPNNQPQHF. The CDR3 nucleotides read TGTGCCAGTAGAGCCTTCGGACAGGCCCCAAACAATCAGCCCCAGCATTTT.

The rearrangement joins TRBV5-1 to TRBJ1-1; D not certain. V was cut by 7 bases and J by 2 bases, with 15 bases left in between. The CDR3 runs to 14 residues. CDR1 is SGHRS, CDR2 YFSETQ, per germline. CDR3 nucleotides: TGCGCCAGCGGAACGAACATACCTAACACTGAAGCTTTCTTT. It codes for CASGTNIPNTEAFF.

The chain is built from TRBV4-2 and TRBJ2-2; 9 nucleotides line up with TRBD2. Germline V gene sequence: CDR1 LGHNA, CDR2 YNFKEQ. The CDR3 extends over 14 amino acids. Trimming cost V 4 bases and J 8 bases; bases outside gene matches: 5. CDR3 nucleotides: TGTGCCAGCAGCCTTAGCGGGAGCGCGGGGGAGCTGTTTTTT. As protein: CASSLSGSAGELFF.

This rearrangement joins TRBV19 to TRBJ2-6, with D uncertain. The germline CDR1 and CDR2 sequences are LNHDA and SQIVND (reference sequence). V lost 6 bases to trimming and J lost 0 bases, with 6 bases between them. The CDR3 is made up of 14 amino acids. The CDR3 region is CASRQFSGANVLTF. The CDR3 DNA reads as TGTGCCAGTAGACAGTTCTCTGGGGCCAACGTCCTGACTTTC.

The V and J genes are TRBV27 and TRBJ2-2; 8 bases map to TRBD2. This CDR3 region has 14 residues. J gave up 5 bases and V 10 bases, and 9 bases lay outside the gene matches. Germline CDR1 and CDR2: MNHEY and SMNVEV (reference sequence). CDR3 nucleotide sequence: TGTGCCACTCAAATAGCGGGAAGGACCGGGGAGCTGTTTTTT. This encodes CATQIAGRTGELFF.

The genes are TRBV6-1 and TRBJ2-1, with D tentatively TRBD2 (5 bases). This CDR3 is built from 14 residues. Germline lookup yields CDR1 MNHNS and CDR2 SASEGT. V was pared by 1 base and J by 4 bases, with 8 bases between. The CDR3 sequence: CASSEGLAYNEQFF. The CDR3 DNA follows: TGTGCCAGCAGTGAAGGCCTAGCATACAATGAGCAGTTCTTC.

For the CDR3, the DNA is TGTGCCAGCAGCCGACACAGGGTTGGAGGCTATGGCTACACCTTC. Its translation is CASSRHRVGGYGYTF. This chain links TRBV21-1 with TRBJ1-2; the D call in the table, TRBD1, was not verified against the DNA. TRBV21-1 is given as a pseudogene. This CDR3 is 15 amino acids long.